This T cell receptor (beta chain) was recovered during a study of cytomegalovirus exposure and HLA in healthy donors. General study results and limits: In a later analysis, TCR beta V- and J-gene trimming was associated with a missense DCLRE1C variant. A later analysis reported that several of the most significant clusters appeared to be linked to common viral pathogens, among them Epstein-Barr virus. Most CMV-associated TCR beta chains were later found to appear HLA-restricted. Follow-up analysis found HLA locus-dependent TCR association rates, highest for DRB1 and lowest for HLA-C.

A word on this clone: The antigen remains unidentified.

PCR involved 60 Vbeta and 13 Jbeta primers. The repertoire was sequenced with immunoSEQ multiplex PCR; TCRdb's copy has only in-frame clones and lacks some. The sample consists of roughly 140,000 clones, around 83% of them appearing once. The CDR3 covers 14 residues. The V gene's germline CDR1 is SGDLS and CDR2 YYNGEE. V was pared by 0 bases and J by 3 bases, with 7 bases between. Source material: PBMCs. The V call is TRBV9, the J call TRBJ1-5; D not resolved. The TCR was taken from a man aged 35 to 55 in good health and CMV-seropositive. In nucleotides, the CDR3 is TGTGCCAGCAGCGTAGGCGCAAACAATCAGCCCCAGCATTTT. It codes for CASSVGANNQPQHF. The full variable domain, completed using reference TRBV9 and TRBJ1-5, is DSGVTQTPKHLITATGQRVTLRCSPRSGDLSVYWYQQSLDQGLQFLIQYYNGEERAKGNILERFSAQQFPDLHSELNLSSLELGDSALYFCASSVGANNQPQHFGDGTRLSIL.